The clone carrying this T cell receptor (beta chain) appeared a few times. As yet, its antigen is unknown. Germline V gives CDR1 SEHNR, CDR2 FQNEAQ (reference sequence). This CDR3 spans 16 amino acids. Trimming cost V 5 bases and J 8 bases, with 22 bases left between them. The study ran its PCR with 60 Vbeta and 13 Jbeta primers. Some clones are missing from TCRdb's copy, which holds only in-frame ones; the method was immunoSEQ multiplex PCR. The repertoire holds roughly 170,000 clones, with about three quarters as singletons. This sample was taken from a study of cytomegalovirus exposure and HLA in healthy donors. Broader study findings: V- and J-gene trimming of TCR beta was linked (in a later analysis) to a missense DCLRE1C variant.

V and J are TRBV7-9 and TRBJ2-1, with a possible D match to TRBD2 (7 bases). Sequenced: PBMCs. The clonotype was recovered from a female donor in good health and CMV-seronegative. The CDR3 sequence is CASSHLDAGASDEQFF. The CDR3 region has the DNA TGTGCCAGCAGCCACCTGGACGCGGGGGCCAGCGATGAGCAGTTCTTC.